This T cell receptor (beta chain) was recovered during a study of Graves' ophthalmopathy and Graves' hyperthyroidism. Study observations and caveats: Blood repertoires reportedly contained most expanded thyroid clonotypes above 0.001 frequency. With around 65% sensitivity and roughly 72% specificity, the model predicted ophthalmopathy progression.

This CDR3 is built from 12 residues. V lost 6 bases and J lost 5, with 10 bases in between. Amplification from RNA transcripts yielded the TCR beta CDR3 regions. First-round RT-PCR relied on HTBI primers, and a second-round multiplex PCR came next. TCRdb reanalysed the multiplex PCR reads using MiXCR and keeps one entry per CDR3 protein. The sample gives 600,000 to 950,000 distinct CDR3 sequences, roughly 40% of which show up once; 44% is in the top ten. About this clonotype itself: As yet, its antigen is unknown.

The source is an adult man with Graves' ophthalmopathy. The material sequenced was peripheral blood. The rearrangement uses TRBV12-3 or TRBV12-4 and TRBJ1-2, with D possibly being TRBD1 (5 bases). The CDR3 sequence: CASSKGPYGYTF. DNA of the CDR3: TGTGCCAGCAGCAAGGGGCCTTATGGCTACACCTTC.